This TCR beta chain was captured by sequencing in a study of CD8 T cells in Susac syndrome. Study details: When blood was collected, patients with Susac syndrome were therapy-naive, were taking corticosteroids, or were receiving intravenous immunoglobulin alone. Study observations and caveats: Expansion of Susac CD8+ clones peaked in TEMRA cells and in active patients. The total CD8+ repertoires yielded 15 to 20 Susac-specific public clones and the CD8+ TEMRA repertoires yielded about 5.

Worth noting for this clonotype: Its antigen is currently unknown.

An amount of RNA that ranged from about 0.45 to 1 ug was reverse transcribed with random hexamers. The authors amplified TCR beta CDR3 across 54 Vbeta and 13 Jbeta using immunoSEQ multiplex PCR. TCRdb passed the immunoSEQ multiplex PCR reads through MiXCR, listing each CDR3 protein once. The sample contains some 97,000 distinct CDR3 sequences, approximately 95% of which appear only once. The CDR3 length is 15 residues. Between the trimmed V and J ends, which lost 4 bases and 4 bases, there was a span of 15 bases. In germline, CDR1 is SGHDT, CDR2 YYEEEE. The V gene is TRBV5-6, the J gene TRBJ1-5, with D possibly being TRBD1 (6 bases). Material for sequencing was CD8+ T cells from PBMCs. The source of this sequence is a human donor with Susac syndrome. The CDR3 sequence is CASSPGLGANQPQHF. The CDR3 bases are TGTGCCAGCAGCCCGGGGCTGGGGGCAAATCAGCCCCAGCATTTT.